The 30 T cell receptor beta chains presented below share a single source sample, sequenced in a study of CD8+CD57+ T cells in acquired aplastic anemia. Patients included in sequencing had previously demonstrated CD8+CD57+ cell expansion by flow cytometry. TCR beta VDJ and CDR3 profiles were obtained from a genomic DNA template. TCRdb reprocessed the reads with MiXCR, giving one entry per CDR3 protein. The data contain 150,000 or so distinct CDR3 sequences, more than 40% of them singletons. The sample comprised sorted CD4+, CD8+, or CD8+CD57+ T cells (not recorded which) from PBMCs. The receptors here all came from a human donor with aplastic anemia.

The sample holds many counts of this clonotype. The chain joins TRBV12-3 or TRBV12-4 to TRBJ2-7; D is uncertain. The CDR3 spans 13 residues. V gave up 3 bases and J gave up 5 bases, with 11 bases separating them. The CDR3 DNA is TGTGCCAGCAGTTTCGTTGGCCGAAACGAGCAGTACTTC. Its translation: CASSFVGRNEQYF.

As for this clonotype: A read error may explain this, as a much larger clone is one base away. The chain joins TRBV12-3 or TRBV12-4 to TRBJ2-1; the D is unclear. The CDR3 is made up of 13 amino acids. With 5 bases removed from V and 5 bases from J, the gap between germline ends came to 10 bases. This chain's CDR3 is CASSLHTNNEQFF. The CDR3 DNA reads TGTGCCAGCAGTCTCCATACAAACAATGAGCAGTTCTTC.

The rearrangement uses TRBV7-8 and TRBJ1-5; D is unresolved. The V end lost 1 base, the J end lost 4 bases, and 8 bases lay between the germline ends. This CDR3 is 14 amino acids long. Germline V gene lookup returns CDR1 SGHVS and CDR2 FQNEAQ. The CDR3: CASSLDQINQPQHF. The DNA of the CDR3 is TGTGCCAGCAGCTTAGACCAAATTAATCAGCCCCAGCATTTT.

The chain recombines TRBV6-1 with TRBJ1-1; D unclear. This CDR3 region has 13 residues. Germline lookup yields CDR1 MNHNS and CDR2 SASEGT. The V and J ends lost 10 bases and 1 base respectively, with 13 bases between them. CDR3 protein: CATALAQNTEAFF. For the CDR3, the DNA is TGTGCCACAGCCTTAGCTCAGAACACTGAAGCTTTCTTT.

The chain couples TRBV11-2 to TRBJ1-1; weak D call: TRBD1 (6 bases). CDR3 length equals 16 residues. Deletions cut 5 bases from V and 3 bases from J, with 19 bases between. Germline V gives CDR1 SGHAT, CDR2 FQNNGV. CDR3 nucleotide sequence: TGTGCCAGCAGCGTAACAGGGCTCATTGGGGACACTGAAGCTTTCTTT. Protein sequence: CASSVTGLIGDTEAFF.

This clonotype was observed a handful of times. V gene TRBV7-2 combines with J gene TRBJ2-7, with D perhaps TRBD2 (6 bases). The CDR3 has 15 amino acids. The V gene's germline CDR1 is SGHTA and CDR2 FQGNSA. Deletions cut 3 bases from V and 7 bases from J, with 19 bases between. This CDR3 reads CASSFHRDWEREQYF. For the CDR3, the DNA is TGTGCCAGCAGCTTTCATCGGGACTGGGAGAGGGAGCAGTACTTC.

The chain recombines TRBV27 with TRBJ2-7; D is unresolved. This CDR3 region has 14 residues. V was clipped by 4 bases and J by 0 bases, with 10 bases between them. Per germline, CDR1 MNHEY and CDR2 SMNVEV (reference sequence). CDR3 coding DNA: TGTGCCAGCAGTTCGCCCCGTAGCTCCTACGAGCAGTACTTC. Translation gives CASSSPRSSYEQYF.

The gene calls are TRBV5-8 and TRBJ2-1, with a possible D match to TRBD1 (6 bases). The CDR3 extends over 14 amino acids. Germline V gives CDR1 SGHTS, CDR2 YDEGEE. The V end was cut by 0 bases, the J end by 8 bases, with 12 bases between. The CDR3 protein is CASSLDHRADEQFF. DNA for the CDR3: TGTGCCAGCAGCTTGGACCACAGGGCGGATGAGCAGTTCTTC.

In DNA form, the CDR3 reads TGTGCCAGTACCCGAGGGACTAGCGGGGACAATGAGCAGTTCTTC. This gives the protein CASTRGTSGDNEQFF. The V call is TRBV19, the J call TRBJ2-1; 13 bases line up with TRBD2. This CDR3 is 15 amino acids long. The V gene's germline CDR1 is LNHDA and CDR2 SQIVND (reference sequence). The trim removed 7 bases at V and 5 bases at J, leaving 5 bases unmatched.

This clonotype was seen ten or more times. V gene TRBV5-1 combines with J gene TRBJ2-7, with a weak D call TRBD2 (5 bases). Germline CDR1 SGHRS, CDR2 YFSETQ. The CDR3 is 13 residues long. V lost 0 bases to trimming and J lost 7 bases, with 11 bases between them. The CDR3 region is CASSLGGAREQYF. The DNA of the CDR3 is TGCGCCAGCAGCTTGGGGGGAGCACGGGAGCAGTACTTC.

CDR3 region: CASTEQLNQPQHF. The CDR3 DNA reads as TGTGCCAGTACTGAACAGCTCAATCAGCCCCAGCATTTT. The chain is built from TRBV19 and TRBJ1-5; unclear D gene. V lost 7 bases and J 3 bases, leaving 10 bases between the germline ends. The germline V gene has CDR1 LNHDA and CDR2 SQIVND (reference sequence). This CDR3 region has 13 residues.

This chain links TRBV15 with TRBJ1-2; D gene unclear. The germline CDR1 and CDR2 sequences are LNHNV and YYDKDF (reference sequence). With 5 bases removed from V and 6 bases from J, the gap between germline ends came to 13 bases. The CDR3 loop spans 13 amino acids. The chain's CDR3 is CATSERYGNGYTF. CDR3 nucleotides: TGTGCCACCAGCGAACGCTACGGGAATGGCTACACCTTC. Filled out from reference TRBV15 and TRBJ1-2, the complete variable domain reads DAMVIQNPRYQVTQFGKPVTLSCSQTLNHNVMYWYQQKSSQAPKLLFHYYDKDFNNEADTPDNFQSRRPNTSFCFLDIRSPGLGDTAMYLCATSERYGNGYTFGSGTRLTVV.

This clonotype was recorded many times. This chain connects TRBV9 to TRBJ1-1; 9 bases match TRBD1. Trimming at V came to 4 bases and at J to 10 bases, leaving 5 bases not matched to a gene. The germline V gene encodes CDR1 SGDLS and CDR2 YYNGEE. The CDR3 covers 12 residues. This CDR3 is CASSPGTGLAFF. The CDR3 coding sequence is TGTGCCAGCAGCCCCGGGACAGGGTTAGCTTTCTTT.

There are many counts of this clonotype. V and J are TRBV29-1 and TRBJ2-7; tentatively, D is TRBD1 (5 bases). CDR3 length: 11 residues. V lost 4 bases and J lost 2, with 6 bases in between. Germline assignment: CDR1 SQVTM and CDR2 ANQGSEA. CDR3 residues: CSVGQTYEQYF. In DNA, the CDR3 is TGCAGCGTTGGACAGACCTACGAGCAGTACTTC.

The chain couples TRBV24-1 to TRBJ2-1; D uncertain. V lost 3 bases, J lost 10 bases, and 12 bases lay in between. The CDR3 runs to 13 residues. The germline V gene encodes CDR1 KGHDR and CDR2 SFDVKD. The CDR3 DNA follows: TGTGCCACCAGTGATGACCCCTTGGGAGAGCAGTTCTTC. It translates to CATSDDPLGEQFF.

The CDR3 DNA is TGTGCCAGCAGTGGTTTTCGGGGAACCGGGGAGCTGTTTTTT. This sequence encodes CASSGFRGTGELFF. The chain joins TRBV2 to TRBJ2-2, with D possibly TRBD2 on 5 matching bases. This CDR3 spans 14 amino acids. Looked up from germline, CDR1 is SNHLY and CDR2 is FYNNEI. The V end lost 4 bases, the J end lost 5 bases, and 11 bases lay between the germline ends. Full variable domain (remainder filled in from reference TRBV2 and TRBJ2-2): EPEVTQTPSHQVTQMGQEVILRCVPISNHLYFYWYRQILGQKVEFLVSFYNNEISEKSEIFDDQFSVERPDGSNFTLKIRSTKLEDSAMYFCASSGFRGTGELFFGEGSRLTVL.

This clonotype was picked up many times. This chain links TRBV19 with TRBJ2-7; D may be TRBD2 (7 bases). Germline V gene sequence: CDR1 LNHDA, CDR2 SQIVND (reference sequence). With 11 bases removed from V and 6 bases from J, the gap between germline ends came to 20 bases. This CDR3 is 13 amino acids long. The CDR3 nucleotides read TGTGCCTCGAGGGGGGGCGGGCGGCTCGAGCAGTACTTC. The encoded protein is CASRGGGRLEQYF.

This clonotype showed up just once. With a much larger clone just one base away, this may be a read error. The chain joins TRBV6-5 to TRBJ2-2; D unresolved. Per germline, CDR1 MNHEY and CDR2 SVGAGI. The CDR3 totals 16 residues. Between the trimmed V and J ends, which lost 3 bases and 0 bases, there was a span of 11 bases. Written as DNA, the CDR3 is TGTGCCAGCAGTTATCACGCACCGACGAACACCGGGGAGCTGTTTTTT. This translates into CASSYHAPTNTGELFF.

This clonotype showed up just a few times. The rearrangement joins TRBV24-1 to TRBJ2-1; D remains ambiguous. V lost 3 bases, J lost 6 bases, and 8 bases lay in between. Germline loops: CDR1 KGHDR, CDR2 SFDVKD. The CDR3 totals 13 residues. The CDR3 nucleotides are TGTGCCACCAGTGATCCTATCATCAATGAGCAGTTCTTC. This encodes CATSDPIINEQFF.

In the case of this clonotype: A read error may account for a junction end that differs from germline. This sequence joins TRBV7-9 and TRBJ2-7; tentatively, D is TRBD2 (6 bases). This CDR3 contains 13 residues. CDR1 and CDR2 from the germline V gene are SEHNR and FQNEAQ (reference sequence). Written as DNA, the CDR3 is TGTGCCGGCAGCTTAACACTAGCTTACGGGCAGTACTTC. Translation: CAGSLTLAYGQYF.

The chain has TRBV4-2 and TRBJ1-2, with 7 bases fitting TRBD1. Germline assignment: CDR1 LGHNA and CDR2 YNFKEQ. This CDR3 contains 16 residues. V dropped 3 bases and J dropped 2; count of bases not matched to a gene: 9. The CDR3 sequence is CASSHSRDRLNYGYTF. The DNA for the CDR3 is TGTGCCAGCAGCCACTCCCGGGACAGACTCAACTATGGCTACACCTTC.

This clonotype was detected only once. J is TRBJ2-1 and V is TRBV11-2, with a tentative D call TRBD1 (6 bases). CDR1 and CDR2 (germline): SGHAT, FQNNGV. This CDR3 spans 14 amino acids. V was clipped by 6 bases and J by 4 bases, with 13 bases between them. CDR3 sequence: CASSYGQSYNEQFF. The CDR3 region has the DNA TGTGCCAGCAGTTATGGACAGAGTTACAATGAGCAGTTCTTC.

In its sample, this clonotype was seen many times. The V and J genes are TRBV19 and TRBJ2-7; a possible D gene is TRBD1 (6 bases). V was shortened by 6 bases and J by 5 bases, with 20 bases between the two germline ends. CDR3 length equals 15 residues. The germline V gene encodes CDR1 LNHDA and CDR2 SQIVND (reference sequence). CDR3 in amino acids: CASRDPGAVRDEQYF. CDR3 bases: TGTGCCAGTAGGGATCCAGGGGCCGTCCGCGACGAGCAGTACTTC. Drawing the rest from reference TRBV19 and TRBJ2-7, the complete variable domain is DGGITQSPKYLFRKEGQNVTLSCEQNLNHDAMYWYRQDPGQGLRLIYYSQIVNDFQKGDIAEGYSVSREKKESFPLTVTSAQKNPTAFYLCASRDPGAVRDEQYFGPGTRLTVT.

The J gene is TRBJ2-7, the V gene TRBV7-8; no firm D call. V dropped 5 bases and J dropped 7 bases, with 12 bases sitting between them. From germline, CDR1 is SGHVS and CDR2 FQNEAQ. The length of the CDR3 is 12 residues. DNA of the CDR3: TGTGCCAGCAGCCCAGACGACATAGAGCAGTACTTC. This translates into CASSPDDIEQYF.

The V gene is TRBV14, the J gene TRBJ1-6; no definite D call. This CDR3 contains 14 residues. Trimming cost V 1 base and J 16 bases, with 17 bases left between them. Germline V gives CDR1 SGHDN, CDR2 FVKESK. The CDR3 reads CASSQVEGRRALHF. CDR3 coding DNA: TGTGCCAGCAGCCAAGTTGAGGGCCGGCGGGCTCTCCACTTT.

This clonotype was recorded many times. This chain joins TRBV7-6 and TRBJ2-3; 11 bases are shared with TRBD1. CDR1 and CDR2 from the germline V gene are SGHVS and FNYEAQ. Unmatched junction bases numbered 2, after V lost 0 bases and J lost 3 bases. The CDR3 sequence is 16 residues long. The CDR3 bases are TGTGCCAGCAGCTTAGCGGGGGACAGGGGGACAGATACGCAGTATTTT. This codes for CASSLAGDRGTDTQYF.

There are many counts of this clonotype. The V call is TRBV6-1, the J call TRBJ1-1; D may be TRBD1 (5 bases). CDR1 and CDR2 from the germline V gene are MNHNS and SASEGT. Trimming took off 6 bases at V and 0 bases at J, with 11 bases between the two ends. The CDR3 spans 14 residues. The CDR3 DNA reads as TGTGCCAGCAGATGGACAAGCATGAACACTGAAGCTTTCTTT. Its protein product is CASRWTSMNTEAFF.

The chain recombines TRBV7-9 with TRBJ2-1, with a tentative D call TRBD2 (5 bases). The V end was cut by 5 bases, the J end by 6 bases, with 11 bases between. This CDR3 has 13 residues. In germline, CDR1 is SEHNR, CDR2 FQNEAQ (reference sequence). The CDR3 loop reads CASSGSGPNEQFF. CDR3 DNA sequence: TGTGCCAGCAGCGGAAGCGGTCCCAATGAGCAGTTCTTC.

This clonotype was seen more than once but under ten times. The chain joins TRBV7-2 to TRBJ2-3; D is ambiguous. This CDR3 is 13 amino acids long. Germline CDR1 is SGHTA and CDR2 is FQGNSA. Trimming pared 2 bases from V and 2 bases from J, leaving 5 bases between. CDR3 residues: CASSLTYTDTQYF. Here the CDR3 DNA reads TGTGCCAGCAGCTTAACTTACACAGATACGCAGTATTTT.

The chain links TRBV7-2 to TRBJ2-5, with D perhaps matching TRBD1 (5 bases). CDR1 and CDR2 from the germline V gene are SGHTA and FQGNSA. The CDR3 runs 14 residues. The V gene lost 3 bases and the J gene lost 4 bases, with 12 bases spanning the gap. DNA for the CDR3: TGTGCCAGCAGCTTTGCAGGGTCGTTAGAGACCCAGTACTTC. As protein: CASSFAGSLETQYF. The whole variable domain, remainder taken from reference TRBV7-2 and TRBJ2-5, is GAGVSQSPSNKVTEKGKDVELRCDPISGHTALYWYRQSLGQGLEFLIYFQGNSAPDKSGLPSDRFSAERTGGSVSTLTIQRTQQEDSAVYLCASSFAGSLETQYFGPGTRLLVL.